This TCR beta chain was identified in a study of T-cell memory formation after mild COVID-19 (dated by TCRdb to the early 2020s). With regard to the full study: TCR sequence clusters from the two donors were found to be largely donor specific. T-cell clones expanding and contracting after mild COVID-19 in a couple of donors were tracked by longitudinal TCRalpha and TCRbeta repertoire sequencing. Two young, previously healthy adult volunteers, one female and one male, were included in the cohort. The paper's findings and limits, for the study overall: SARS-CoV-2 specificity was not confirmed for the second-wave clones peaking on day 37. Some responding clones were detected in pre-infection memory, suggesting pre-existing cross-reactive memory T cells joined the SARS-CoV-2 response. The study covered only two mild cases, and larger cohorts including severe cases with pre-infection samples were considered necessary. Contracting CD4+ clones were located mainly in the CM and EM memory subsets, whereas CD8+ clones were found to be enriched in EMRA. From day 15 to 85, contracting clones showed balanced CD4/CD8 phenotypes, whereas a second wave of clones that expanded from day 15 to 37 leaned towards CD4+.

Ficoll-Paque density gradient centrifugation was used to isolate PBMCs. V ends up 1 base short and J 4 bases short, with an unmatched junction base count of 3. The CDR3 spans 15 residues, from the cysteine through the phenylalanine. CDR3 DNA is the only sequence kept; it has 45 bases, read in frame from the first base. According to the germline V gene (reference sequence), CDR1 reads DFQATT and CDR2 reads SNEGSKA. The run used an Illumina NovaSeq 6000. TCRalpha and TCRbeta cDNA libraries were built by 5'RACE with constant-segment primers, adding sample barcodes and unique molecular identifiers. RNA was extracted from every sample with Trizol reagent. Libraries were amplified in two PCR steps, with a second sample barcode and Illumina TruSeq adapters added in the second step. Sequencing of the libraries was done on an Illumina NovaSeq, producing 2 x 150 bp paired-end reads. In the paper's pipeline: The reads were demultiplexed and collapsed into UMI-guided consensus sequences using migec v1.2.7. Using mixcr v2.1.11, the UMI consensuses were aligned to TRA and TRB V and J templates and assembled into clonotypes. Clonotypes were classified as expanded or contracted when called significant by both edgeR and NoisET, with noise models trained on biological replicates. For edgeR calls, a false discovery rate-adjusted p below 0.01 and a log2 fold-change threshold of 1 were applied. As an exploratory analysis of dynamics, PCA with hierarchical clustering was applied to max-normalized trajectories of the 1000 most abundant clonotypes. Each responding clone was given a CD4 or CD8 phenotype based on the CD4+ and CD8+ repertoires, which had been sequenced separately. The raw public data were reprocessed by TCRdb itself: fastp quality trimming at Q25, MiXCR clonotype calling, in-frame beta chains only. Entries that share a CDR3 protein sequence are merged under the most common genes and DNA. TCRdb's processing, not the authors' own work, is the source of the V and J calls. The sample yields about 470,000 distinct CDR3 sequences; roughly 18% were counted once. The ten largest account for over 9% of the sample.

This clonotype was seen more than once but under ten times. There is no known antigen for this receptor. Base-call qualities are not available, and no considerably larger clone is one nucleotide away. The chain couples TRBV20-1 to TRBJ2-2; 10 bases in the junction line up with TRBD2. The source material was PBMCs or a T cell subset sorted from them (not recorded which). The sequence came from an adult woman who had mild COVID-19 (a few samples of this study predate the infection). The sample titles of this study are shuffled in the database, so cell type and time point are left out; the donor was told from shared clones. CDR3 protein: CSARGAGGVTGELFF. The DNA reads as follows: TGCAGTGCTAGAGGAGCGGGGGGGGTCACCGGGGAGCTGTTTTTT.